This T cell receptor beta chain appears in the sequencing data of a study of shared clonotypes between healthy human individuals (dated by TCRdb to 2018 to 2020). For context, the study as a whole: Three men and a couple of women, aged 18 to 49 years, made up the cohort. For each donor, CD4 naive and CD4 memory were each given three plates, CD8 naive was given two plates, and CD8 memory was given one plate. To estimate repertoire size and how much clonotypes are shared between individuals, the study performed deep sequencing of blood TCR repertoires from about 5 healthy adults. Different laboratories and diverse techniques were used to prepare libraries and sequence TCR repertoires, to increase sequencing depth and limit assay-specific biases. Leukapheresis yielded between about 0.9 and 10 billion PBMCs per donor. Results and caveats for the whole study, not just this receptor: Based on pairwise subsampling, the degree of clonotype sharing among donors was expected to be affected by sequencing depth. Only blood was sampled, and tissue TCR repertoires likely differ from those in blood. Higher generation probabilities were observed for clonotypes shared by all four sorted-subset donors than for non-shared clonotypes. Rarefaction of sorted-subset datasets indicated incomplete sequencing despite the large sequencing depth. Because the study included only a small number of donors, the genetic and exposure-history diversity represented was limited. When a handful of donors were compared, the shared fraction of clonotypes was 5% to 6.5% for naive CD4, less than 4% for naive CD8, 2.3% for memory CD4, and 0.35% to 0.5% for memory CD8. Naive subsets generally had larger estimated clonotype richness than memory subsets.

V sheds 5 bases and J sheds 9 bases, leaving 20 bases between their ends. The CDR3 numbers 15 residues from cysteine through phenylalanine. Here the CDR3 DNA is all that survives: 45 bases in frame from base 1. The germline V gene supplies CDR1 MGHRA and CDR2 YSYEKL. On this clone: Its antigen is unknown. The input lacks base qualities; no much larger clone sits a single base away.

TCR CDR3 regions were amplified from genomic DNA by multiplex PCR using the deep immunoSEQ assay. Extracted genomic DNA from each cell subset was distributed evenly across all wells of several immunoSEQ 96-well plates, and each plate was treated as a replicate. Each replicate PCR for sorted subsets received approximately 200 ng genomic DNA, equal to about 30,000 T cell genomes. The purified libraries were quantified using a Qubit 3.0 fluorometer, sized with a Bioanalyzer 2100, and then quantified again using the KAPA Library Quantification kit. A separate single-read 150-cycle Illumina NextSeq 550 flow cell was used to sequence each immunoSEQ 96-well plate. In the original analysis: The immunoSEQ output contained only junctional sequences without quality scores, so filtering could not match that applied to full-length reads. To assign V/J genes and CDR3, sequences were annotated against IMGT germline references using PyIR, a Python wrapper for IgBLAST v1.9. Reads were filtered out if the reads had weak V/J assignments (E-value above 1e-6), no CDR3, stop codons, out-of-frame junctions, or ambiguous translated residues. V3J clonotypes were defined as sequences sharing an identical inferred V gene, J gene, and CDR3 amino acid sequence. To compute the percentage overlap between repertoires, the number of shared unique clonotypes was divided by the size of the smaller repertoire. Richness of each repertoire was evaluated using RTK rarefaction, the Chao1 estimator, and Recon v2.1 estimates of unobserved clonotypes. Generation probabilities were computed with OLGA for all TCRbeta clonotypes obtained by the gDNA method from several donors. TCRdb took over this immuneACCESS table, retaining in-frame rearrangements with V and J assigned. Such tables are incomplete; in checked studies, under half of the missing clones stem from an unresolved V gene, and the remainder is unexplained. Clonal size and the V and J genes are those of that table, whereas D and trimming came from the DNA. The table for this sample lists millions of clones; over 85% of them were counted only once. 0.1% to 0.15% of the sample goes to the ten largest clones.

Healthy HIV-negative adults with no recently reported acute infections or vaccinations were included as donors. Only Caucasian adults living in Nashville, Tennessee, USA were represented among the donors. CD4+ T cells were enriched through magnetic negative selection, after which naive cells were positively selected on CD45RA and the remaining negative fraction served as the memory subset. Blood was obtained by leukapheresis, after which PBMCs were separated by Ficoll-Histopaque density gradient centrifugation and cryopreserved in liquid nitrogen vapor phase. Analytical flow cytometry was used to check the purity and quantity of every magnetically sorted T cell population. Genomic DNA was isolated from every sorted fraction and measured by UV absorbance on a Nanodrop 2000c.

Sequencing used naive CD4+ T cells sorted from blood. Explained via the paper, the cell subset or site label denotes: CD45RA+ positively selected. The receptor was isolated from a man between 18 and 29 years old in good health. The sequence joins TRBV4-1 to TRBJ2-1; the D region possibly corresponds to TRBD1 (5 bases align). The nucleotide sequence is given as TGCGCCAGCAGCTTCGGTCAGGGTCCCCCAGGTGAGCAGTTCTTC. Its protein reads: CASSFGQGPPGEQFF.